This T cell receptor beta chain emerged from a study of shared clonotypes between healthy human individuals. Study-wide background: Each donor's CD4 naive and CD4 memory cells filled three plates apiece, CD8 naive two, and CD8 memory one. Overall study results and limits: Some naive CD4 clonotypes, roughly 4.5%, turned up in common across a few donors.

Of note for this clone: Its specificity is not known.

The CDR3 contains 17 residues. Germline lookup yields CDR1 SEHNR and CDR2 FQNEAQ (reference sequence). Trimming took off 1 base at V and 5 bases at J, with 17 bases between the two ends. Using immunoSEQ multiplex PCR, the repertoire was profiled, and TCRdb retains in-frame clones only, with some absent. The table includes around 1.9 million clones, roughly 95% detected once. The naive CD8 population came from CD45RO-negative cells selected for CCR7, without terminally differentiated effector memory CD45RA+ cells. Healthy and HIV-negative, the adult donors had no recent acute infections or vaccinations.

The sequence was obtained from a man between 18 and 29 years old in good health. Some clones in this sample may be carry-over from other donors' samples. The sample taken for sequencing was naive CD8+ T cells from PBMCs. This chain joins TRBV7-9 and TRBJ2-2, with D tentatively TRBD2 (6 bases). The DNA for the CDR3 is TGTGCCAGCAGCTTAGGTAATAGCGGACTATTAACCGGGGAGCTGTTTTTT. Translation gives CASSLGNSGLLTGELFF.